These 8 T cell receptor beta chains came from one sample sequenced in a study of CD8 T cells in Susac syndrome. The RNA, 0.5 to 1 ug, was put through reverse transcription using random hexamers. In TCRdb, the immunoSEQ multiplex PCR reads were re-called with MiXCR into one record per CDR3 protein. The table records approximately 130,000 distinct CDR3 sequences, around nine tenths of them present only once. Sequencing input: CD8+ T cells from PBMCs. These receptors all stem from a human donor with multiple sclerosis.

V and J are TRBV20-1 and TRBJ1-3; D ambiguous. There are 16 residues in the CDR3. Germline V gene data show CDR1 as DFQATT and CDR2 as SNEGSKA (reference sequence). The V and J ends lost 0 bases and 0 bases respectively, with 12 bases between them. In DNA, the CDR3 is TGCAGTGCTAGAGATCAGGTGGAGTTCTCTGGAAACACCATATATTTT. Its translation is CSARDQVEFSGNTIYF.

The V and J genes are TRBV28 and TRBJ2-3; 12 nucleotides line up with TRBD2. V lost 2 bases to trimming and J lost 6 bases; unmatched junction nucleotides: 6. The length of the CDR3 is 16 residues. CDR1 MDHEN and CDR2 SYDVKM come from the germline V gene. CDR3 sequence (DNA): TGTGCCAGCAGTTTAGCACTAGCGGGAGGATCGGATACGCAGTATTTT. Protein: CASSLALAGGSDTQYF.

The chain has TRBV29-1 and TRBJ2-7, with 8 bases aligning to TRBD2. CDR3 length: 12 residues. J gave up 7 bases and V 7 bases, and 9 bases lay outside the gene matches. Per germline, CDR1 SQVTM and CDR2 ANQGSEA. The DNA for the CDR3 is TGCAGCGCCATTAGCGGGATTAGAGAGCAGTACTTC. This gives the protein CSAISGIREQYF.

V and J are TRBV10-2 and TRBJ1-1, with D tentatively TRBD1 (5 bases). Germline CDR1 is WSHSY and CDR2 is SAAADI. V lost 3 bases and J lost 1, with 15 bases in between. This CDR3 is built from 16 residues. The CDR3 region is CASSDTGGMTNTEAFF. The CDR3 DNA follows: TGCGCCAGCAGTGATACCGGGGGAATGACGAACACTGAAGCTTTCTTT.

This chain uses TRBV10-3 with TRBJ2-5, with TRBD2 matching 8 bases. This CDR3 region has 13 residues. The germline CDR1 and CDR2 sequences are ENHRY and SYGVKD. J was trimmed by 2 bases and V by 10 bases; bases with no gene match: 6. The CDR3 protein is CATAAGVQETQYF. The CDR3 DNA is TGTGCCACGGCAGCGGGAGTTCAAGAGACCCAGTACTTC.

This sequence joins TRBV29-1 and TRBJ2-2; D uncertain. The CDR3 spans 16 residues. V lost 0 bases, J lost 0 bases, and 11 bases lay in between. Germline CDR1 SQVTM, CDR2 ANQGSEA. The CDR3 region has the DNA TGCAGCGTTGAAGATTGGAACAACGCGAACACCGGGGAGCTGTTTTTT. Protein sequence: CSVEDWNNANTGELFF.

V is TRBV30 and J is TRBJ2-2, with 10 bases that match TRBD1. Germline assignment: CDR1 GTSNPN and CDR2 SVGIG (reference sequence). Trimming removed 3 bases from V and 7 bases from J; junction bases left unmatched: 8. The CDR3 spans 15 residues. CDR3 protein: CAWRLAGQGIGELFF. The CDR3 DNA is TGTGCCTGGAGGCTCGCGGGACAGGGGATCGGGGAGCTGTTTTTT.

The chain recombines TRBV4-1 with TRBJ2-5; D gene unclear. The CDR3 sequence is 15 residues long. Deletions cut 4 bases from V and 2 bases from J, with 14 bases between. Germline CDR1 is MGHRA and CDR2 is YSYEKL. The CDR3 loop is CASSRRRGVQETQYF. CDR3 DNA sequence: TGCGCCAGCAGCCGTCGTCGCGGAGTACAAGAGACCCAGTACTTC.